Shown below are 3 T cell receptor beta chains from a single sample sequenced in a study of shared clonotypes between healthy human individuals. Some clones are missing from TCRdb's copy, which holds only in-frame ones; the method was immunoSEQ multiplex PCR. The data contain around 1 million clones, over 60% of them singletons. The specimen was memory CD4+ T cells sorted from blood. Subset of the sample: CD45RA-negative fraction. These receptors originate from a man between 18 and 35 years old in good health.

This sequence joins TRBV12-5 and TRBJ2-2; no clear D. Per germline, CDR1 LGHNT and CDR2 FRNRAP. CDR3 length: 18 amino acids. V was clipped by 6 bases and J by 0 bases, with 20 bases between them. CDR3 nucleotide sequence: TGTGCTAGTGGCCCCCACGGACCGACGTTCGCGAACACCGGGGAGCTGTTTTTT. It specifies CASGPHGPTFANTGELFF. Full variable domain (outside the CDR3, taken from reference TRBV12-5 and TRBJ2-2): DARVTQTPRHKVTEMGQEVTMRCQPILGHNTVFWYRQTMMQGLELLAYFRNRAPLDDSGMPKDRFSAEMPDATLATLKIQPSEPRDSAVYFCASGPHGPTFANTGELFFGEGSRLTVL.

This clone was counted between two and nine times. This CDR3 is CAWRGDGPQGGYTF. The DNA for the CDR3 is TGTGCCTGGAGAGGGGACGGACCCCAGGGTGGCTACACCTTC. This rearrangement joins TRBV30 to TRBJ1-2, with a possible D match to TRBD1 (5 bases). The CDR3 length is 14 residues. Germline-derived CDR1 and CDR2 are GTSNPN and SVGIG (reference sequence). V was shortened by 3 bases and J by 7 bases, with 18 bases between the two germline ends.

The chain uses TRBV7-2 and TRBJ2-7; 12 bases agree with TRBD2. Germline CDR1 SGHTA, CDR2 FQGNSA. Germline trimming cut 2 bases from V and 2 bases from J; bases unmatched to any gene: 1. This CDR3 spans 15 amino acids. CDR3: CASSLPSGRAYEQYF. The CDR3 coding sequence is TGTGCCAGCAGCTTACCTAGCGGGAGGGCCTACGAGCAGTACTTC.